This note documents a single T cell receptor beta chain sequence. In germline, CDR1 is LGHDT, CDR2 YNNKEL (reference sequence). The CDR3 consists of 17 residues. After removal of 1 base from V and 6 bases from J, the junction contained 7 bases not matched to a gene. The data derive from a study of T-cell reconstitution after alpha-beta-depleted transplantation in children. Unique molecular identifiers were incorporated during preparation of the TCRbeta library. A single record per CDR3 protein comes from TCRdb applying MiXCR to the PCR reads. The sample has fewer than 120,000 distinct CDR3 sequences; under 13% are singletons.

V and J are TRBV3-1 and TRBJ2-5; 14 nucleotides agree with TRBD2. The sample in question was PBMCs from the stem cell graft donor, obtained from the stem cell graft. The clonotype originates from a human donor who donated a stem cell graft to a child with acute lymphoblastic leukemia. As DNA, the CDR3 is TGTGCCAGCAGCCAAGGACTAGCGGGGGGGCCGGAGAAGACCCAGTACTTC. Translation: CASSQGLAGGPEKTQYF.